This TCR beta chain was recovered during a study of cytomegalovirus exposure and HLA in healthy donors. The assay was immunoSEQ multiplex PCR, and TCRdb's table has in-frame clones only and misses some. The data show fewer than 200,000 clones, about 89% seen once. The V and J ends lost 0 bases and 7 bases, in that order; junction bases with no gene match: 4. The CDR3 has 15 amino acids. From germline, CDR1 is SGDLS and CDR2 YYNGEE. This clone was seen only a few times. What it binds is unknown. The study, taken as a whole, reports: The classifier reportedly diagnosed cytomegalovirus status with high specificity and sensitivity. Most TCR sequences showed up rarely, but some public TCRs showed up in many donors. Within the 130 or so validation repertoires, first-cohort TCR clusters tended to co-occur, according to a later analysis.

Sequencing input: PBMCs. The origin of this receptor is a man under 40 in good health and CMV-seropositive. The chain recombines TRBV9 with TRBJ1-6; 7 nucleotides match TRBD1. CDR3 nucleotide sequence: TGTGCCAGCAGCGTAGGTGTCAGGGGGAATTCACCCCTCCACTTT. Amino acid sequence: CASSVGVRGNSPLHF.